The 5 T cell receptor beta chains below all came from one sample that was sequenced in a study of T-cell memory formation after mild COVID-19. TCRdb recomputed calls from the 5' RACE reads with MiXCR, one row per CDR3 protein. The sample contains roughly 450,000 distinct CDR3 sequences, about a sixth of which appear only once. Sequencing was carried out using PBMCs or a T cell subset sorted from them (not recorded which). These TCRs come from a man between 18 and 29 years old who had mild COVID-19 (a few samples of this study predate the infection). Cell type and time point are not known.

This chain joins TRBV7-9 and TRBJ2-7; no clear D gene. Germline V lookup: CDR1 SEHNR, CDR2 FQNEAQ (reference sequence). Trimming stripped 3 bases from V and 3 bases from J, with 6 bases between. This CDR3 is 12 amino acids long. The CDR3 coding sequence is TGTGCCAGCAGCTTGGACGACTACGAGCAGTACGTC. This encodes CASSLDDYEQYV.

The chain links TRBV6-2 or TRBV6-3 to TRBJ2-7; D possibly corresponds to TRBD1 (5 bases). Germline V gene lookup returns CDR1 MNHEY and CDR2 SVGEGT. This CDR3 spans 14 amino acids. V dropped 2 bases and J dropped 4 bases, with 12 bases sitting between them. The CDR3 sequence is CASSYVQGAYEQYV. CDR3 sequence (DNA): TGTGCCAGCAGTTACGTTCAGGGCGCGTACGAGCAGTACGTC.

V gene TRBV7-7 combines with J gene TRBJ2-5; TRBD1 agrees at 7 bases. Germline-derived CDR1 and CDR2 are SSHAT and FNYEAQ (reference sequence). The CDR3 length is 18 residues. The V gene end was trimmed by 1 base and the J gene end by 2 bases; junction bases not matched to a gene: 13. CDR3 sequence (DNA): TGTGCCAGCAGCTTAGGTTTGACAGGGCCCTACCAACAAGAGACCCAGTACTTC. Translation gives CASSLGLTGPYQQETQYF. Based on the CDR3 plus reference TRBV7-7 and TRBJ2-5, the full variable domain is GAGVSQSPRYKVTKRGQDVTLRCDPISSHATLYWYQQALGQGPEFLTYFNYEAQPDKSGLPSDRFSAERPEGSISTLTIQRTEQRDSAMYRCASSLGLTGPYQQETQYFGPGTRLLVL.

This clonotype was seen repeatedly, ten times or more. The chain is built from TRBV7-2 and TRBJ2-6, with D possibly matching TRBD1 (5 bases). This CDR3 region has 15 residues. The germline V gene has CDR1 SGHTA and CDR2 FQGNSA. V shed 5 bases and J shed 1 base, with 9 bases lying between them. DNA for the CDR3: TGTGCCAGCAGCCCCAGGGCTTCTGGGGCCAACGTCCTGACTTTC. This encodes CASSPRASGANVLTF.

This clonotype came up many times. CDR3 protein: CASSGGRRNPSDQFF. The CDR3 nucleotides are TGTGCCAGCAGCGGAGGCAGGCGCAACCCATCTGACCAGTTCTTC. The chain has TRBV7-9 and TRBJ2-1; a weak D match, TRBD2 (5 bases). Germline CDR1 is SEHNR and CDR2 is FQNEAQ (reference sequence). The CDR3 is 15 amino acids. V gave up 5 bases and J gave up 13 bases, with 24 bases separating them.